This T cell receptor beta chain came from a study of shared clonotypes between healthy human individuals. Study-level findings and limits: Depth of sequencing was expected to influence donor clonotype sharing. Naive subsets tended to show greater estimated richness than memory subsets. Despite large depth, rarefaction showed incomplete sorted-subset sequencing.

This clone was seen once. Its antigen is currently unknown. Methods used by the authors: ImmunoSEQ output held junction-only sequences without quality scores, so filtering differed. The assay was immunoSEQ multiplex PCR, and TCRdb's table has in-frame clones only and misses some. V and J calls and clone size follow that table, whereas D and trimming were derived from the DNA. Here the sample spans around 2.5 million clones, approximately 94% being singletons. Losses at the gene ends were 5 bases for V and 2 bases for J; bases not matched to a gene: 5. Germline V lookup: CDR1 SQVTM, CDR2 ANQGSEA. CDR3 size: 13 residues.

Sequencing was performed on naive CD4+ T cells from PBMCs. Subset reported: CD45RA+ positively selected. The sequence came from a man in his late teens or twenties in good health. Some clones in this sample may be carry-over from other donors' samples. This sequence joins TRBV29-1 and TRBJ1-2; 7 bases align to TRBD1. The CDR3 loop reads CSVQTDRNYGYTF. The CDR3 nucleotides read TGCAGCGTTCAAACGGACAGGAACTATGGCTACACCTTC.